These 28 T cell receptor beta chains were sequenced from one sample in a study of molecular identifiers for immune sequencing clone quantification. TCRdb fed the PCR reads into MiXCR, producing one record per CDR3 protein. The sample has under 600,000 distinct CDR3 sequences, 20% to 25% seen once; the top ten hold about 0.8%. Material: naive CD8+ T cells from blood, with Jurkat cell RNA spiked in. As for subset: FACS-sorted CD8+CD4-CCR7+CD45RA+ naive T cells. All receptors derive from a human donor in good health. Some libraries in this study had Jurkat cell RNA spiked in.

Concerning this clonotype itself: An end of the junction differs from the germline gene, which may be a read error. The chain joins TRBV6-2 or TRBV6-3 to TRBJ1-1, with 9 nucleotides matching TRBD1. This CDR3 comprises 14 residues. The germline CDR1 and CDR2 sequences are MNHEY and SVGEGT. CDR3 nucleotides: TGTGCCAGCAGAAGACAGGGGGAGTACACTGGAGCTTTCTTT. Translating it yields CASRRQGEYTGAFF.

This clonotype was observed a handful of times. This chain connects TRBV27 to TRBJ2-7; a possible D gene is TRBD2 (5 bases). Germline V gene sequence: CDR1 MNHEY, CDR2 SMNVEV (reference sequence). The ends were cut back, 4 bases at V and 4 bases at J, with 11 bases in the middle. This CDR3 has 13 amino acids. This CDR3 is CASSYRRGYEQYF. CDR3 coding DNA: TGTGCCAGCAGTTACCGCCGGGGATACGAGCAGTACTTC.

The chain has TRBV9 and TRBJ2-2; D is undetermined. V was clipped by 0 bases and J by 1 base, with 4 bases between them. This CDR3 contains 14 residues. From germline, CDR1 is SGDLS and CDR2 YYNGEE. The CDR3 sequence: CASSVARNTGELFF. The CDR3 DNA reads as TGTGCCAGCAGCGTAGCGCGGAACACCGGGGAGCTGTTTTTT.

This clonotype was seen only a few times. The chain couples TRBV19 to TRBJ1-1, with D tentatively TRBD1 (6 bases). This CDR3 spans 16 amino acids. The V end was cut by 5 bases, the J end by 4 bases, with 20 bases between. CDR1 and CDR2 (germline): LNHDA, SQIVND (reference sequence). CDR3 amino acids: CASSPRGLGITTEAFF. The CDR3 DNA follows: TGTGCCAGTAGTCCCAGGGGTTTGGGGATCACCACTGAAGCTTTCTTT.

Regarding this clonotype: The missing conserved phenylalanine or tryptophan at the end of this CDR3 makes a read error likely. The CDR3, as DNA: TGCAGTGCTAGAGATACCGGGCTGCCCTACGAGCAGTACCTC. Residues: CSARDTGLPYEQYL. The V gene is TRBV20-1, the J gene TRBJ2-7; D uncertain. In germline, CDR1 is DFQATT, CDR2 SNEGSKA (reference sequence). The CDR3 is 14 amino acids. V was cut by 0 bases and J by 2 bases, with 11 bases left in between.

This clonotype was observed a few times. This chain joins TRBV19 and TRBJ2-3; a possible D gene is TRBD1 (5 bases). V was cut by 3 bases and J by 1 base, with 11 bases left in between. CDR1 is LNHDA, CDR2 SQIVND, per germline (reference sequence). CDR3 length equals 15 residues. As DNA, the CDR3 is TGTGCCAGTAGTATTGGCGCGACAGGCACAGATACGCAGTATTTT. This gives the protein CASSIGATGTDTQYF.

Of note for this clonotype: Given a much more abundant clone one base away, this may be a read error. The rearrangement uses TRBV7-9 and TRBJ2-5; a possible D gene is TRBD2 (5 bases). Germline CDR1 is SEHNR and CDR2 is FQNEAQ (reference sequence). This CDR3 spans 14 amino acids. The V end was cut by 5 bases, the J end by 1 base, with 11 bases between. The chain's CDR3 is CASSPDGGQETQYF. CDR3 in DNA: TGTGCCAGCAGCCCGGACGGAGGCCAAGAGACCCAGTACTTC.

This clonotype has ten or more counts. The V gene is TRBV12-3 or TRBV12-4, the J gene TRBJ2-3, with D possibly matching TRBD2 (6 bases). The CDR3 consists of 12 residues. Trimming left V 5 bases short and J 5 bases short, with 8 bases between. This chain's CDR3 is CASSGGLDTQYF. CDR3 DNA sequence: TGTGCCAGCAGTGGAGGGTTAGATACGCAGTATTTT.

This clonotype has only a few counts. The chain combines TRBV5-1 with TRBJ2-7; 14 nucleotides line up with TRBD2. Germline V lookup: CDR1 SGHRS, CDR2 YFSETQ. The trim removed 1 base at V and 3 bases at J, leaving 3 bases unmatched. The CDR3 is 16 amino acids. The CDR3 protein is CASSLRGTSGSYEQYF. CDR3 nucleotides: TGCGCCAGCAGCTTGCGAGGGACTAGCGGGAGCTACGAGCAGTACTTC. The variable domain in full, with the rest retrieved from reference TRBV5-1 and TRBJ2-7, is KAGVTQTPRYLIKTRGQQVTLSCSPISGHRSVSWYQQTPGQGLQFLFEYFSETQRNKGNFPGRFSGRQFSNSRSEMNVSTLELGDSALYLCASSLRGTSGSYEQYFGPGTRLTVT.

This clonotype was detected a few times. V is TRBV27 and J is TRBJ2-6; no clear D gene. Per germline, CDR1 MNHEY and CDR2 SMNVEV (reference sequence). Trimming took off 5 bases at V and 0 bases at J, with 8 bases between the two ends. The CDR3 length is 15 residues. CDR3 protein: CASSDESSGANVLTF. In DNA, the CDR3 is TGTGCCAGCAGTGACGAGAGCTCTGGGGCCAACGTCCTGACTTTC.

This clonotype was seen ten or more times. The chain joins TRBV29-1 to TRBJ2-3; 9 bases match TRBD1. Germline V gives CDR1 SQVTM, CDR2 ANQGSEA. Trimming cost V 1 base and J 6 bases; bases outside gene matches: 14. The CDR3 runs to 17 residues. The CDR3 coding sequence is TGCAGCGTTGAAGGTATTCCGGTTGGACAGGGGTCTGATACGCAGTATTTT. Translating gives CSVEGIPVGQGSDTQYF.

The chain employs TRBV4-1 and TRBJ2-5; 16 bases fit TRBD2. V trimming: 6 bases; J trimming: 4 bases; junction bases outside the gene matches: 8. CDR1 is MGHRA, CDR2 YSYEKL, per germline. The CDR3 length is 17 residues. The chain's CDR3 is CASSPGTSGRALETQYF. The CDR3 DNA reads TGCGCCAGCAGTCCCGGGACTAGCGGGAGGGCCCTAGAGACCCAGTACTTC.

This clonotype was observed a single time. With a much larger clone just one base away, this may be a read error. The chain combines TRBV4-1 with TRBJ2-3; weak D call: TRBD1 (6 bases). Germline assignment: CDR1 MGHRA and CDR2 YSYEKL. CDR3 length equals 16 residues. DNA for the CDR3: TGCGCCAGCGGCCAAGAAAGGGCAGGGGTGACAGATACGCAGTATTTT. Amino acid sequence: CASGQERAGVTDTQYF.

The chain uses TRBV19 and TRBJ2-3, with a weak D call TRBD2 (6 bases). The CDR3 is 15 residues long. The V gene's germline CDR1 is LNHDA and CDR2 SQIVND (reference sequence). Deletions cut 1 base from V and 4 bases from J, with 12 bases between. CDR3 nucleotide sequence: TGTGCCAGTAGTATAGCGACTAGTGGGCCAGATACGCAGTATTTT. It is translated as CASSIATSGPDTQYF.

The table lists this clonotype with many counts. The chain links TRBV20-1 to TRBJ2-7, with 8 bases that match TRBD1. CDR1 is DFQATT, CDR2 SNEGSKA, per germline (reference sequence). The CDR3 runs to 14 residues. Trimming took 0 bases from V and 4 from J; bases not matched to a gene: 5. The CDR3 DNA follows: TGCAGTGCTAGAGATTTAACAGGGGGTTACGAGCAGTACTTC. Residues: CSARDLTGGYEQYF.

This clonotype was detected ten times or more. The chain recombines TRBV15 with TRBJ1-1, with TRBD1 as a possible D gene (6 bases). Trimming left V 5 bases short and J 5 bases short, with 21 bases between. Germline V lookup: CDR1 LNHNV, CDR2 YYDKDF (reference sequence). The CDR3 totals 16 residues. The CDR3 loop reads CATSGRQALLRTEAFF. DNA for the CDR3: TGTGCCACCAGCGGTCGACAGGCCCTACTTCGGACTGAAGCTTTCTTT.

V and J are TRBV4-3 and TRBJ2-1; D is perhaps TRBD1 or TRBD2 (5 bases each). The V end was cut by 6 bases, the J end by 6 bases, with 15 bases between. This CDR3 region has 14 residues. The germline V gene has CDR1 LGHNA and CDR2 YSLEER. DNA for the CDR3: TGCGCCAGCAGTTACCGGGACGGTTCCAATGAGCAGTTCTTC. It yields the protein CASSYRDGSNEQFF.

This clonotype appeared once. One end of the junction fails to match germline, which may point to a read error. The chain is built from TRBV9 and TRBJ1-4; D not certain. From germline, CDR1 is SGDLS and CDR2 YYNGEE. This CDR3 spans 16 amino acids. The DNA for the CDR3 is TGTGCCAGCAGCGCCGGCGGGCAGGAAATTAATGAAAGACTGTTTTTT. Encoded protein: CASSAGGQEINERLFF.

The rearrangement uses TRBV12-3 or TRBV12-4 and TRBJ1-1; D is possibly TRBD1 (5 bases). Deletions cut 3 bases from V and 4 bases from J, with 9 bases between. The CDR3 covers 13 residues. The CDR3 loop reads CASSFGHLTEAFF. The CDR3 bases are TGTGCCAGCAGTTTCGGACACCTCACTGAAGCTTTCTTT.

The V call is TRBV10-2, the J call TRBJ1-3, with D unresolved. The length of the CDR3 is 16 residues. Germline CDR1 reads WSHSY; CDR2 reads SAAADI. Trimming stripped 0 bases from V and 2 bases from J, with 11 bases between. CDR3: CASSESSPVAGNTIYF. The CDR3 DNA reads as TGCGCCAGCAGTGAGTCCTCCCCTGTGGCTGGAAACACCATATATTTT.

This clonotype was recorded many times. This sequence joins TRBV20-1 and TRBJ2-7, with TRBD1 identical over 8 bases. The ends lost 6 bases at V and 4 bases at J; junction bases unmatched: 8. The V gene's germline CDR1 is DFQATT and CDR2 SNEGSKA (reference sequence). The CDR3 consists of 13 residues. The CDR3 reads CSAKTGVAYEQYF. CDR3 DNA sequence: TGCAGTGCCAAGACAGGGGTGGCGTACGAGCAGTACTTC.

In its sample, this clonotype was seen many times. The CDR3 nucleotides are TGTGCCAGCAGCTTGGATCCTGGTCCCTACAATGAGCAGTTCTTC. As protein: CASSLDPGPYNEQFF. The chain is built from TRBV5-6 and TRBJ2-1; D uncertain. Germline V gene data show CDR1 as SGHDT and CDR2 as YYEEEE. The CDR3 runs 15 residues. The V end was cut by 0 bases, the J end by 2 bases, with 9 bases between.

CDR3 region: CASSMGRPSTNEKLFF. As DNA, the CDR3 is TGTGCCAGTAGTATGGGCAGGCCTTCAACTAATGAAAAACTGTTTTTT. The V and J genes are TRBV19 and TRBJ1-4; no clear D gene. Looked up from germline, CDR1 is LNHDA and CDR2 is SQIVND (reference sequence). V lost 3 bases, J lost 0 bases, and 11 bases lay in between. The CDR3 spans 16 residues.

This clonotype was seen at least ten times. The chain uses TRBV28 and TRBJ2-7; TRBD2 agrees at 13 bases. The CDR3 totals 17 residues. The trim removed 5 bases at V and 3 bases at J, leaving 10 bases unmatched. Germline V gene sequence: CDR1 MDHEN, CDR2 SYDVKM. CDR3 in amino acids: CASSGFVGTSGNYEQYF. The DNA of the CDR3 is TGTGCCAGCAGTGGATTCGTAGGGACTAGCGGGAACTACGAGCAGTACTTC.

The chain employs TRBV12-3 or TRBV12-4 and TRBJ2-5; D ambiguous. Trimming stripped 6 bases from V and 3 bases from J, with 5 bases between. This CDR3 spans 11 amino acids. The CDR3: CASRSKETQYF. Written as DNA, the CDR3 is TGTGCCAGCAGGAGTAAAGAGACCCAGTACTTC.

Turning to this clonotype: This may stem from a read error, because a much larger clone lies one nucleotide away. The rearrangement links TRBV20-1 to TRBJ2-7; D perhaps matches TRBD2 (5 bases). This CDR3 has 14 amino acids. The germline V gene has CDR1 DFQATT and CDR2 SNEGSKA (reference sequence). For the CDR3, the DNA is TGCAGTGCACGAGCCGGTGGGAGCTCCTGCGAGCAGTACTTC. Its translation: CSARAGGSSCEQYF.

Comment on this clonotype: A much more abundant neighbour one base away suggests this may be a read error. V gene TRBV9 combines with J gene TRBJ2-7; the match to TRBD2 covers 9 bases. This CDR3 contains 14 residues. Germline V gene lookup returns CDR1 SGDLS and CDR2 YYNGEE. The CDR3 reads CASSVGSGGAEQCF. As DNA, the CDR3 is TGTGCCAGCAGTGTTGGTAGCGGGGGTGCCGAGCAGTGCTTC. Variable domain in full (rest from reference TRBV9 and TRBJ2-7): DSGVTQTPKHLITATGQRVTLRCSPRSGDLSVYWYQQSLDQGLQFLIQYYNGEERAKGNILERFSAQQFPDLHSELNLSSLELGDSALYFCASSVGSGGAEQCFGPGTRLTVT.

J is TRBJ1-1 and V is TRBV28; no firm D call. Trimming took off 2 bases at V and 3 bases at J, with 13 bases between the two ends. Germline-derived CDR1 and CDR2 are MDHEN and SYDVKM. The CDR3 length is 15 residues. This CDR3 is CASSLTADLDTEAFF. As DNA, the CDR3 is TGTGCCAGCAGTTTAACGGCGGATTTGGACACTGAAGCTTTCTTT.